The 27 T cell receptor beta chains presented below share a single source sample, sequenced in a study of blood T cells in healthy people across ages. The second PCR ran about 6 to 12 cycles with a sample-barcoded 5' primer and J-beta primers. TCRdb fed the 5' RACE reads into MiXCR, producing one record per CDR3 protein. Among just under 900,000 distinct CDR3 sequences listed, 29% were seen once. Sequenced sample: blood. The receptors were sampled from a woman aged 80 or over in good health.

The rearrangement joins TRBV12-3 or TRBV12-4 to TRBJ2-7; 16 bases match TRBD2. V lost 6 bases, J lost 7 bases, and 12 bases stayed unmatched. This CDR3 is 17 amino acids long. CDR3 DNA: TGTGCCAGCAGGGGACTAGCGGGGGGGCTAGGCCCTAATGAGCAGTACTTC. Amino acids: CASRGLAGGLGPNEQYF.

Many counts were recorded for this clonotype. This chain connects TRBV27 to TRBJ2-1; 8 positions agree with TRBD1. CDR1 and CDR2 (germline): MNHEY, SMNVEV (reference sequence). V lost 8 bases to trimming and J lost 8 bases; unmatched junction nucleotides: 11. There are 14 residues in the CDR3. The CDR3 loop reads CASHQAGGDYEQFF. The CDR3 nucleotides read TGTGCCAGCCACCAAGCAGGGGGCGATTATGAGCAGTTCTTC.

The sample holds many counts of this clonotype. The rearrangement uses TRBV20-1 and TRBJ2-7; no reliable D call. V dropped 0 bases and J dropped 4 bases, with 10 bases sitting between them. The germline V gene has CDR1 DFQATT and CDR2 SNEGSKA (reference sequence). The CDR3 is made up of 13 amino acids. CDR3: CSARDHLAYEQYF. CDR3 DNA: TGCAGTGCTAGAGACCACCTTGCTTACGAGCAGTACTTC.

In its sample, this clonotype was seen once. The chain links TRBV10-2 to TRBJ2-1; D might be TRBD2 (6 bases). CDR1 WSHSY and CDR2 SAAADI come from the germline V gene. V lost 3 bases, J lost 9 bases, and 9 bases lay in between. The CDR3 runs to 12 residues. CDR3 loop: CASSEVGGEQFF. DNA for the CDR3: TGCGCCAGCAGTGAAGTGGGGGGTGAGCAGTTCTTC.

Notes on this clonotype: A much larger clone differs from this one at a single base, so this may be a read error. This chain links TRBV5-1 with TRBJ2-3; D may be TRBD1 or TRBD2 (5 bases each). Looked up from germline, CDR1 is SGHRS and CDR2 is YFSETQ. CDR3 length equals 14 residues. The CDR3 DNA sequence: TGCGCCAGCAGCCCGGGACCAGCCACAGATGCGCAGTATTTT. It encodes CASSPGPATDAQYF.

Ten or more counts support this clonotype. The chain carries TRBV3-1 and TRBJ1-2; D not certain. V shed 6 bases and J shed 2 bases, with 13 bases lying between them. Looked up from germline, CDR1 is LGHDT and CDR2 is YNNKEL (reference sequence). There are 14 residues in the CDR3. The CDR3: CASSPGVPNYGYTF. Here the CDR3 DNA reads TGTGCCAGCAGTCCAGGAGTCCCCAACTATGGCTACACCTTC.

Concerning this clonotype: A clone one base away is much larger, so this may be a read error. The V and J genes are TRBV6-2 or TRBV6-3 and TRBJ2-3; no clear D. Germline V lookup: CDR1 MNHEY, CDR2 SVGEGT. CDR3 size: 15 residues. This chain's CDR3 is CASSYSGLGTDAQYF. CDR3 bases: TGTGCCAGCAGTTACTCGGGTCTAGGCACAGATGCGCAGTATTTT.

This clonotype was found a few times. The chain recombines TRBV12-3 or TRBV12-4 with TRBJ2-1, with TRBD2 as a possible D gene (6 bases). The V and J ends lost 5 bases and 10 bases respectively, with 15 bases between them. This CDR3 region has 13 residues. The CDR3 DNA follows: TGTGCCAGCAGTCCTGCTGGGGGGTACGAGCAGTTCTTC. This codes for CASSPAGGYEQFF.

This clonotype was counted ten times or more. The rearrangement joins TRBV7-9 to TRBJ1-4; 7 bases map to TRBD1. CDR1 and CDR2 from the germline V gene are SEHNR and FQNEAQ (reference sequence). Trimming took 5 bases from V and 7 from J; bases not matched to a gene: 7. The CDR3 consists of 14 residues. For the CDR3, the DNA is TGTGCCAGCAGCGCGGACAGGCTGGGTGAAAAACTGTTTTTT. It translates to CASSADRLGEKLFF.

The V and J genes are TRBV28 and TRBJ2-1; D perhaps matches TRBD2 (5 bases). V lost 5 bases and J 6 bases, leaving 11 bases between the germline ends. The CDR3 totals 13 residues. Germline CDR1 MDHEN, CDR2 SYDVKM. The CDR3 region is CASSPGSVNEQFF. The CDR3 DNA reads TGTGCCAGCAGTCCGGGAAGTGTCAATGAGCAGTTCTTC.

V and J are TRBV20-1 and TRBJ1-2; 8 bases match TRBD1. There are 14 residues in the CDR3. J was trimmed by 3 bases and V by 0 bases; bases with no gene match: 3. Looked up from germline, CDR1 is DFQATT and CDR2 is SNEGSKA (reference sequence). CDR3 region: CSARDNRGDYGYTF. DNA for the CDR3: TGCAGTGCTAGAGATAACAGGGGGGACTATGGCTACACCTTC.

With regard to this clonotype: A clone one base away is much larger, so this may be a read error. The J gene is TRBJ2-3, the V gene TRBV7-2; 7 nucleotides match TRBD2. V lost 5 bases and J lost 7; bases outside the gene matches: 9. This CDR3 has 14 residues. CDR1 SGHTA and CDR2 FQGNSA come from the germline V gene. As DNA, the CDR3 is TGTGCCAGCAGCCCGGGGGGAGTGTCAAATACGCAGTATTTT. Protein product: CASSPGGVSNTQYF.

The chain recombines TRBV19 with TRBJ2-3, with TRBD1 as a possible D gene (6 bases). The germline gives CDR1 LNHDA, CDR2 SQIVND (reference sequence). This CDR3 has 15 amino acids. V was pared by 6 bases and J by 4 bases, with 17 bases between. CDR3 DNA: TGTGCCAGTAGGCATCAGGGGTATAATGCAGATACGCAGTATTTT. Its translation: CASRHQGYNADTQYF.

This clonotype showed up just a few times. The V call is TRBV11-3, the J call TRBJ2-3; D not resolved. The CDR3 is 13 residues long. Trimming cost V 1 base and J 4 bases, with 6 bases left between them. In germline, CDR1 is SGHNT, CDR2 YENEEA. This CDR3 reads CASSLVHPDTQYF. Written as DNA, the CDR3 is TGTGCCAGCAGCTTAGTACACCCAGATACGCAGTATTTT.

This chain uses TRBV29-1 with TRBJ1-6; TRBD1 is a possible D gene (5 bases). Germline V CDR1 and CDR2: SQVTM, ANQGSEA. Trimming left V 7 bases short and J 10 bases short, with 20 bases between. The CDR3 loop spans 14 amino acids. The CDR3 DNA is TGCAGCGCCCGGGACGGATATGGAGGGTCACCCCTCCACTTT. It yields the protein CSARDGYGGSPLHF.

A remark on this clonotype: Given a much more abundant clone one base away, this may be a read error. The V and J genes are TRBV5-1 and TRBJ2-1; D is perhaps TRBD2 (6 bases). Looked up from germline, CDR1 is SGHRS and CDR2 is YFSETQ. Trimming took off 0 bases at V and 10 bases at J, with 20 bases between the two ends. The CDR3 totals 16 residues. This CDR3 is CASSLDGGGAGYEQFF. The CDR3 DNA reads TGCGCCAGCAGCTTGGATGGCGGAGGTGCGGGATACGAGCAGTTCTTC.

This clonotype was observed at least ten times. This chain connects TRBV9 to TRBJ2-1; D is possibly TRBD1 (5 bases). The germline CDR1 and CDR2 sequences are SGDLS and YYNGEE. V was cut by 0 bases and J by 7 bases, with 11 bases left in between. This CDR3 is built from 14 residues. CDR3 DNA: TGTGCCAGCAGCGTAGATAACAGGCGTAATGAGCAGTTCTTC. Translation gives CASSVDNRRNEQFF.

This chain connects TRBV6-5 to TRBJ1-2; possible D gene TRBD1, 6 bases. Per germline, CDR1 MNHEY and CDR2 SVGAGI. Deletions cut 0 bases from V and 3 bases from J, with 14 bases between. This CDR3 has 16 amino acids. This CDR3 reads CASSYSAAGDYYGYTF. CDR3 nucleotides: TGTGCCAGCAGTTACTCGGCGGCAGGGGATTACTATGGCTACACCTTC.

This clonotype was found many times. An end of the junction differs from the germline gene, which may be a read error. The chain combines TRBV7-2 with TRBJ1-5; TRBD1 matches at 9 bases. Germline values: CDR1 SGHTA, CDR2 FQGNSA. The CDR3 sequence is 15 residues long. The CDR3 region is CASSLEGTGNRPQHF. In DNA form, the CDR3 reads TGTGCCAGCAGCTTAGAAGGGACAGGGAATCGGCCCCAGCATTTT.

In its sample, this clonotype was seen many times. The CDR3 DNA sequence: TGTGCCAGCAGCTTAGCCAGGTTAAATTCACCCCTCCACTTT. It codes for CASSLARLNSPLHF. The chain has TRBV7-8 and TRBJ1-6, with unresolved D. Germline V gene lookup returns CDR1 SGHVS and CDR2 FQNEAQ. There are 14 residues in the CDR3. V shed 0 bases and J shed 7 bases, with 7 bases lying between them.

The chain couples TRBV6-1 to TRBJ2-3; D is unresolved. Germline loops: CDR1 MNHNS, CDR2 SASEGT. Trimming removed 6 bases from V and 2 bases from J, with 12 bases in between. The CDR3 runs to 14 residues. CDR3 nucleotide sequence: TGTGCCAGCAGCCAGGCCCTATCCACAGATACGCAGTATTTT. Amino acid sequence: CASSQALSTDTQYF.

This clonotype was picked up many times. CDR3 loop: CASSPRQGNGYTF. The CDR3 DNA sequence: TGTGCCAGCTCACCACGACAGGGGAATGGCTACACCTTC. The chain couples TRBV18 to TRBJ1-2; 8 bases line up with TRBD1. The V gene's germline CDR1 is KGHSH and CDR2 LQKENI. J was trimmed by 6 bases and V by 1 base; bases with no gene match: 1. This CDR3 contains 13 residues.

The rearrangement uses TRBV11-3 and TRBJ2-1; D gene ambiguous. Trimming stripped 5 bases from V and 4 bases from J, with 15 bases between. This CDR3 comprises 15 residues. The germline V gene encodes CDR1 SGHNT and CDR2 YENEEA. CDR3 DNA sequence: TGTGCCAGCAGCCCTGGCCGGGCCGGGTACAATGAGCAGTTCTTC. Residues: CASSPGRAGYNEQFF.

About this clonotype itself: A much more abundant neighbour one base away suggests this may be a read error. Likely a read error: the CDR3 ends without its conserved phenylalanine or tryptophan. The V call is TRBV11-2, the J call TRBJ2-5; 8 nucleotides agree with TRBD1. After removal of 4 bases from V and 2 bases from J, the junction contained 12 bases not matched to a gene. The germline V gene has CDR1 SGHAT and CDR2 FQNNGV. CDR3 length: 17 amino acids. Written as DNA, the CDR3 is TGTGCCAGCAGCTCCTGGGGAGGCAGGGGGCTTCAAGAGACCCAGTACGTC. Encoded protein: CASSSWGGRGLQETQYV.

This clonotype was counted ten times or more. The gene calls are TRBV7-2 and TRBJ2-3; D is uncertain. Germline V gene sequence: CDR1 SGHTA, CDR2 FQGNSA. The V gene lost 1 base and the J gene lost 6 bases, with 17 bases spanning the gap. The CDR3 length is 16 residues. CDR3 amino acids: CASSLGGEGVLDTQYF. Here the CDR3 DNA reads TGTGCCAGCAGCTTAGGAGGAGAAGGAGTGTTGGATACGCAGTATTTT.

V is TRBV7-9 and J is TRBJ1-2; D unresolved. CDR1 is SEHNR and CDR2 is FQNEAQ in the germline V gene (reference sequence). Trimming took off 6 bases at V and 2 bases at J, with 10 bases between the two ends. The CDR3 is made up of 13 amino acids. CDR3 region: CASSQQKNYGYTF. The CDR3 nucleotides read TGTGCCAGCAGTCAACAGAAGAACTATGGCTACACCTTC.

In this sample, this clonotype turned up many times. V is TRBV2 and J is TRBJ1-2; D perhaps matches TRBD1 (6 bases). The CDR3 covers 12 residues. Trimming shortened V by 7 bases and J by 2 bases, and 8 bases separated the two germline ends. Germline values: CDR1 SNHLY, CDR2 FYNNEI. CDR3 residues: CASTTGNYGYTF. CDR3 coding DNA: TGTGCCAGCACTACAGGGAACTATGGCTACACCTTC.